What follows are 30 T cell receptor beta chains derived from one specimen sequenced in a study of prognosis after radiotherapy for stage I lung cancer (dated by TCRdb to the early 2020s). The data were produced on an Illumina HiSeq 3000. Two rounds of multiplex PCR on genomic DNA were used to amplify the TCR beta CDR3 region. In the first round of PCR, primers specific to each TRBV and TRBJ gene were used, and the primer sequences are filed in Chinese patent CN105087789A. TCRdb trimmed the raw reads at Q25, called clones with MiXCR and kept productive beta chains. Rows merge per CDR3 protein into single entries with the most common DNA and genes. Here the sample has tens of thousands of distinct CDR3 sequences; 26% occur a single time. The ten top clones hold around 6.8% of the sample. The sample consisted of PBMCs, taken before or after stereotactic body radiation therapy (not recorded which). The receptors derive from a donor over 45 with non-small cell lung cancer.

Here the CDR3 reads CAIILQPRGTEAFF. CDR3 nucleotide sequence: TGTGCCATCATTTTACAGCCCCGGGGAACTGAAGCTTTCTTT. The gene calls are TRBV12-3 or TRBV12-4 and TRBJ1-1; no reliable D call. CDR3 length: 14 residues. Trimming shortened V by 10 bases and J by 5 bases, and 20 bases separated the two germline ends.

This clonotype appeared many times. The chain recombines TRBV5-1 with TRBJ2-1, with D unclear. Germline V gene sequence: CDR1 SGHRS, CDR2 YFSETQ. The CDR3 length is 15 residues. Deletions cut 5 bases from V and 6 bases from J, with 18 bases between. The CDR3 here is CASSTQGPPVNEQFF. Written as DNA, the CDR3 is TGCGCCAGCAGTACTCAAGGGCCCCCTGTCAATGAGCAGTTCTTC.

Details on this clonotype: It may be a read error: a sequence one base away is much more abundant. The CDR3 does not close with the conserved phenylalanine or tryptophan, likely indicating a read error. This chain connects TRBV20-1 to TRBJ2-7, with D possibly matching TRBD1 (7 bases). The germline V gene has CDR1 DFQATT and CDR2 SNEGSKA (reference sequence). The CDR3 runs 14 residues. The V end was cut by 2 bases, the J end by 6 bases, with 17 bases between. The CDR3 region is CSARLTGRRGEQYL. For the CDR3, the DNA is TGCAGTGCTAGACTGACAGGGAGGCGTGGCGAGCAGTACCTC.

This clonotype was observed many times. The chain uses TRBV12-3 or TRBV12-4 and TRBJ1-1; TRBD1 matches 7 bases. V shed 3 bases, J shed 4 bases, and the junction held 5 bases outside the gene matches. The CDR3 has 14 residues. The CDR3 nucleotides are TGTGCCAGCAGTTTCCCGACAGGGTTCACTGAAGCTTTCTTT. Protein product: CASSFPTGFTEAFF.

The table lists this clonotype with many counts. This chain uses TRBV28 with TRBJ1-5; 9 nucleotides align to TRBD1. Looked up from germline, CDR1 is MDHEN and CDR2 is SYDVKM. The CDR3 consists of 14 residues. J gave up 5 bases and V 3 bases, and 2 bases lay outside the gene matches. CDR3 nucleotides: TGTGCCAGCAGTTTGGGACAGGGCTATCAGCCCCAGCATTTT. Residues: CASSLGQGYQPQHF.

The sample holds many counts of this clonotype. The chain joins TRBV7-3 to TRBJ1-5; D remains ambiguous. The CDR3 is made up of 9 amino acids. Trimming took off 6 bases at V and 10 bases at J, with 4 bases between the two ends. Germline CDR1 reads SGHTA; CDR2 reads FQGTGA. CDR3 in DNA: TGTGCCAGCAGAGACCCCCAGCATTTT. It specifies CASRDPQHF.

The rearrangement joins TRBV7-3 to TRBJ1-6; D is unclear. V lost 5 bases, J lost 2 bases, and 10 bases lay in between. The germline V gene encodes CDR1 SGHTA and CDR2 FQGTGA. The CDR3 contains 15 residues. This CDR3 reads CASSLTLTYNSPLHF. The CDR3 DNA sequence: TGTGCCAGCAGCCTTACTCTTACCTATAATTCACCCCTCCACTTT.

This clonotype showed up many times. The CDR3 is CSARVSNTEAFF. DNA of the CDR3: TGCAGTGCTAGAGTCAGCAACACTGAAGCTTTCTTT. This rearrangement joins TRBV20-1 to TRBJ1-1; D remains unclear. The CDR3 extends over 12 amino acids. V lost 1 base and J 2 bases, leaving 5 bases between the germline ends. From germline, CDR1 is DFQATT and CDR2 SNEGSKA (reference sequence).

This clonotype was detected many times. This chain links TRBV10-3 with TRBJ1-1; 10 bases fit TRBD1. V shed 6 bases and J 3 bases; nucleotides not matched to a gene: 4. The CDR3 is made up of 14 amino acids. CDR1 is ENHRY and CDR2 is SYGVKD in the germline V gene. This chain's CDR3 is CAISRTGGDTEAFF. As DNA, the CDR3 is TGTGCCATCAGCCGGACAGGGGGAGACACTGAAGCTTTCTTT.

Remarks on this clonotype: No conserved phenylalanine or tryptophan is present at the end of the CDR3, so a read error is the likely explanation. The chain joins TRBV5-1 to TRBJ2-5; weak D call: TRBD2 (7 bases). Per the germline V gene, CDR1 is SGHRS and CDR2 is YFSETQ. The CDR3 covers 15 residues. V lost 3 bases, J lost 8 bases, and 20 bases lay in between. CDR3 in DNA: TGCGCCAGCAGCTCCCAACCGGGGGGCTTGTATACCCAGTACCTC. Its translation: CASSSQPGGLYTQYL.

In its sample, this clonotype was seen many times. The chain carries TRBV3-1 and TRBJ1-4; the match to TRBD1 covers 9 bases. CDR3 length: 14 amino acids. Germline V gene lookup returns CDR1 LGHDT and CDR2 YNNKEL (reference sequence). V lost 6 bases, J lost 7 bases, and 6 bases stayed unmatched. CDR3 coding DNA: TGTGCCAGCAGTTACGGGACAGGGTCTGAAAAACTGTTTTTT. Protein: CASSYGTGSEKLFF. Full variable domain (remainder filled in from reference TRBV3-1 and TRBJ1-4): DTAVSQTPKYLVTQMGNDKSIKCEQNLGHDTMYWYKQDSKKFLKIMFSYNNKELIINETVPNRFSPKSPDKAHLNLHINSLELGDSAVYFCASSYGTGSEKLFFGSGTQLSVL.

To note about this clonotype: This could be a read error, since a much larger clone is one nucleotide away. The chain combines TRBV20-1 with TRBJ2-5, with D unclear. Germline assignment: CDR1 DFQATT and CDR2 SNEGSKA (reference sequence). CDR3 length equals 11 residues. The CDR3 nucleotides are TGCAGTGCATCGCCGCAAGAGACCCATTACTTC. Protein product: CSASPQETHYF.

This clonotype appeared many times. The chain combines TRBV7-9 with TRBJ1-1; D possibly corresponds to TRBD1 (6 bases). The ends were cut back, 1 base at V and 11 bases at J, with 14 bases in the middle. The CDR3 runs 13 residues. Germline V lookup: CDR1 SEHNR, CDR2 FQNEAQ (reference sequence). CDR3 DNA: TGTGCCAGCAGCTTAGGTGCGAGGGGGAGGGCTTTCTTT. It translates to CASSLGARGRAFF.

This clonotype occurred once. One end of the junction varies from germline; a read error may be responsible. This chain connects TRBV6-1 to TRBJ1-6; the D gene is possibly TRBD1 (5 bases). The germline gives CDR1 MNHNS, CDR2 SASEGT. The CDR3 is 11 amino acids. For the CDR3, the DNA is TGTGCCGACGGAGGGGATTCACCCGTCCACTTT. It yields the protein CADGGDSPVHF.

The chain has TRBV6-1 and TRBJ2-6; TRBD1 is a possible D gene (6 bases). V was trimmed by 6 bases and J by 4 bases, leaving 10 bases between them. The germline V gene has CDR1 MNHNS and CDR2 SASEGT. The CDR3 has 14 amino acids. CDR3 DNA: TGTGCCAGCAGGGCCGGACAGGGGGCCAACGTCCTGACTTTC. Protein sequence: CASRAGQGANVLTF.

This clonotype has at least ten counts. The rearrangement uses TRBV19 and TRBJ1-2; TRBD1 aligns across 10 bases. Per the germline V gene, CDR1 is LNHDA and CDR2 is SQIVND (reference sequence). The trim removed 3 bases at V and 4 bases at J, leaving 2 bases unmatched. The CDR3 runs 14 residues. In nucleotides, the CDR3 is TGTGCCAGTAGTATGGGGGACAGGGGCTATGGCTACACCTTC. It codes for CASSMGDRGYGYTF. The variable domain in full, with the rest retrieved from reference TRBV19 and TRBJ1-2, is DGGITQSPKYLFRKEGQNVTLSCEQNLNHDAMYWYRQDPGQGLRLIYYSQIVNDFQKGDIAEGYSVSREKKESFPLTVTSAQKNPTAFYLCASSMGDRGYGYTFGSGTRLTVV.

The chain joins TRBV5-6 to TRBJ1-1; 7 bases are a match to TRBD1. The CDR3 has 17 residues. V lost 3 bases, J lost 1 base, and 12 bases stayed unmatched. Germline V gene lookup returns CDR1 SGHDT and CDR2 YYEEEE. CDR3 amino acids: CASSSYLVRTGNTEAFF. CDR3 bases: TGTGCCAGCAGCTCGTACCTCGTTAGGACAGGGAACACTGAAGCTTTCTTT.

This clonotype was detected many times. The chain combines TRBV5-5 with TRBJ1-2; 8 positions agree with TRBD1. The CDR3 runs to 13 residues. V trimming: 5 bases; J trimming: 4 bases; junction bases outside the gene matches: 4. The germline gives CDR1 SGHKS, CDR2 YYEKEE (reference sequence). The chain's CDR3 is CASSLTGVYGYTF. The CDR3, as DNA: TGTGCCAGCAGTTTGACAGGGGTCTATGGCTACACCTTC.

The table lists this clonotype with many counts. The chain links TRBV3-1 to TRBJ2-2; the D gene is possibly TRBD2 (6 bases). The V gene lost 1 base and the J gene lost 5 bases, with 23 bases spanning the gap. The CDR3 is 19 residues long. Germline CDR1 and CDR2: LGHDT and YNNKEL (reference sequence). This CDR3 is CASSQVRTIQSGKTGELFF. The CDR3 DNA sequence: TGTGCCAGCAGCCAAGTACGGACTATACAGTCGGGCAAAACCGGGGAGCTGTTTTTT.

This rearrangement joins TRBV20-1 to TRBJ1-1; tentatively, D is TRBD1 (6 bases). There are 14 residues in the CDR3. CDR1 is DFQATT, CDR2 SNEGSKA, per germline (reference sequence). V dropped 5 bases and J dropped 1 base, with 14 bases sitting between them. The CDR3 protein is CSALGHEENTEAFF. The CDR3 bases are TGCAGTGCTTTGGGACATGAGGAGAACACTGAAGCTTTCTTT.

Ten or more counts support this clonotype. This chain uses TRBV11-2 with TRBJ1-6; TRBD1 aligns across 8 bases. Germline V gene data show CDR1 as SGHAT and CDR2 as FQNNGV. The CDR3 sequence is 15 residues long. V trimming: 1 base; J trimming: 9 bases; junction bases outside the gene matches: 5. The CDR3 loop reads CASSLGQGAVSPLHF. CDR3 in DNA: TGTGCCAGCAGCTTAGGGCAGGGGGCGGTTTCACCCCTCCACTTT.

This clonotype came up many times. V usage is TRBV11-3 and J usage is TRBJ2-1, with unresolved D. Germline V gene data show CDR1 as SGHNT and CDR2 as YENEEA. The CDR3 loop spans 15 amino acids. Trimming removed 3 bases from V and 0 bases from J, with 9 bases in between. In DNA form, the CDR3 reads TGTGCCAGCAGCTTGAGACCTGTCTCCTACAATGAGCAGTTCTTC. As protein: CASSLRPVSYNEQFF.

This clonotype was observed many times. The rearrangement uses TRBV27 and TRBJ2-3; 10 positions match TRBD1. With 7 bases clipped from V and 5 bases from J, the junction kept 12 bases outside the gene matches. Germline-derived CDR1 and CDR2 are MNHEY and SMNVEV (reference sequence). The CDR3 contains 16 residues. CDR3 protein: CASTPRQGAKRDTQYF. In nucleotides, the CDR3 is TGTGCCAGCACCCCGAGACAGGGGGCGAAAAGAGATACGCAGTATTTT.

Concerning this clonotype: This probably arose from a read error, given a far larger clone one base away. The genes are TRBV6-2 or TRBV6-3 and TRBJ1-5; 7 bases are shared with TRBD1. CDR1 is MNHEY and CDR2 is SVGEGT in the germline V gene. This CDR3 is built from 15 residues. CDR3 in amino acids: CASSYSGQFNQPQNF. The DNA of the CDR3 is TGTGCCAGCAGTTACTCGGGACAGTTCAATCAGCCCCAGAATTTT.

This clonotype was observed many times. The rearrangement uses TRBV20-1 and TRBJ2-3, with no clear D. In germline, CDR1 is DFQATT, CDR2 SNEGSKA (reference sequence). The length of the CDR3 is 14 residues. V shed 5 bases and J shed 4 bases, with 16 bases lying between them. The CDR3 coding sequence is TGCAGTGCTGCCCTTGTGACCCTCCCAGATACGCAGTATTTT. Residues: CSAALVTLPDTQYF.

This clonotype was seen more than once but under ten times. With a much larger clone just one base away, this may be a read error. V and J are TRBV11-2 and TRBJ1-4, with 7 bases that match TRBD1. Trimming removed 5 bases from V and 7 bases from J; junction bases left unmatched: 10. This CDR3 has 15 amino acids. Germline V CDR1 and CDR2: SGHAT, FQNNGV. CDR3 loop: CASSPAGQSFEKLFF. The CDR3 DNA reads TGTGCCAGCAGCCCAGCGGGACAGTCATTTGAAAAACTGTTTTTT.

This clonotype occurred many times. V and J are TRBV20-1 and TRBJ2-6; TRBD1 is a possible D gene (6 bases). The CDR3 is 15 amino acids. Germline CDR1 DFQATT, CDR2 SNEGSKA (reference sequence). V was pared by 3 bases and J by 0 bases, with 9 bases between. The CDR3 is CSASLQGSGANVLTF. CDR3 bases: TGCAGTGCTAGCTTACAGGGCTCTGGGGCCAACGTCCTGACTTTC.

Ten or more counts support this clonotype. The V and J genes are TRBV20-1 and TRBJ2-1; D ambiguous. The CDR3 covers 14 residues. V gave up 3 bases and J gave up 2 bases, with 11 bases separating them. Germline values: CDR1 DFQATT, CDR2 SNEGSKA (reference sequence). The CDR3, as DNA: TGCAGTGCTAGTAGAGAGAGTACCTACAATGAGCAGTTCTTC. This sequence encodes CSASRESTYNEQFF.

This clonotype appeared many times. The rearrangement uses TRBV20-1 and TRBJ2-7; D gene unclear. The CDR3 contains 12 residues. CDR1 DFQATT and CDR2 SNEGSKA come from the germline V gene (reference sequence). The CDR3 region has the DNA TGCAGCCCGGGCAGGTCTTCCTACGAGCAGTACTTC. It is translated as CSPGRSSYEQYF.

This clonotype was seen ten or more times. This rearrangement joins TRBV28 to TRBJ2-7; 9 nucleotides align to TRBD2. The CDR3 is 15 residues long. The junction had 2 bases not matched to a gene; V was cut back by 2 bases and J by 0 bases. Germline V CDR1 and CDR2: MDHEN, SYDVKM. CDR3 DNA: TGTGCCAGCAGTTTAGGTAGCGGGGGCTCCTACGAGCAGTACTTC. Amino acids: CASSLGSGGSYEQYF.